The following is a TCR beta chain sequence with its context. Its antigen is not known. The PCR made use of 60 Vbeta and 13 Jbeta primers. The table came from immunoSEQ multiplex PCR; TCRdb's copy has only in-frame clones and leaves some out. The sample contains 190,000 or so clones, 79% of which appear only once. The sample comes from a study of cytomegalovirus exposure and HLA in healthy donors. Study as a whole: A preliminary data release comprised about 85 million unique TCRs obtained from HLA-typed donors.

Notes on the study in general: Immune exposure data for these donors was limited to CMV serostatus. Cytomegalovirus association was listed for under 200 TCR beta chains.

Healthy bone marrow donors made up the donor group. The V gene's germline CDR1 is MRHNA and CDR2 SNTAGT. J lost 1 base, V lost 3 bases, and 2 bases had no gene match. The CDR3 extends over 15 amino acids. Sequenced: PBMCs. This receptor was obtained from a girl between 5 and 17 years old in good health and CMV-seropositive. V gene TRBV6-4 combines with J gene TRBJ2-3; 9 nucleotides agree with TRBD2. CDR3 sequence: CASSESSGGTDTQYF. CDR3 bases: TGTGCCAGCAGTGAATCTAGCGGGGGCACAGATACGCAGTATTTT.